These T cell receptor beta chains were read from a single sample in a study of PD-1 blockade in classical Hodgkin lymphoma. The data were produced by immunoSEQ multiplex PCR, yet TCRdb's version contains in-frame clones alone and is incomplete. The table lists 95,000 or so clones, approximately 83% of them singletons, with 10% to 15% in the top ten. The material sequenced was peripheral blood mononuclear cells (PBMCs), taken at baseline. The receptor set was obtained from a human donor with classical Hodgkin lymphoma. The CDR3 runs from the conserved cysteine through the conserved F or W. D genes are given only for firm matches. Expanded clones are given a class, and other clones once, few, many or no size at all.

D gene	V gene	clone size	J gene	CDR3 DNA	CDR3 protein
-	TRBV2	-	TRBJ2-7	TGTGCCAGCAGGGACTATCCCCTCGAGCAGTACTTC	CASRDYPLEQYF
-	TRBV13	-	TRBJ2-4	TGTGCCAGCAGAGAAGGACTAGCCAAAAACATTCAGTACTTC	CASREGLAKNIQYF
TRBD2	TRBV5-4	-	TRBJ2-7	TGTGCCAGCAGCTTGGGGACTAGCGGCTACGAGCAGTACTTC	CASSLGTSGYEQYF
-	TRBV5-6	-	TRBJ1-2	TGTGCCAGCAGCTTGGGGGGCGCATATGGCTACACCTTC	CASSLGGAYGYTF
TRBD1	TRBV19	-	TRBJ2-7	TGTGCCAGTAGCAAGGGACAGGGTATCTACGAGCAGTACTTC	CASSKGQGIYEQYF
-	TRBV28	-	TRBJ2-3	TGTGCCAGCAGTATCTCTAGGTGGGGGGCCCCGCAGTATTTT	CASSISRWGAPQYF
-	TRBV9	-	TRBJ2-1	TGTGCCAGCAGCGTAGGACAAGTCTATGAGCAGTTCTTC	CASSVGQVYEQFF
-	TRBV10-1	-	TRBJ2-2	TGCGCGGCCTGGCAGGGTGGTTGCACCGGGGAGCTGTTTTTT	CAAWQGGCTGELFF
-	TRBV7-3	-	TRBJ2-2	TGTGCCAGCAGCTTAAATACAGGGTCGGCCGGGGAGCTGTTTTTT	CASSLNTGSAGELFF
-	TRBV7-9	-	TRBJ1-4	TGTGCCAGCAGCGACGGGGGTGGAGACGAAAAACTGTTTTTT	CASSDGGGDEKLFF
TRBD2	TRBV9	-	TRBJ2-1	TGTGCCAGCAGCGTAGGAATAGCGGGAGTGGCTGAGCAGTTCTTC	CASSVGIAGVAEQFF
TRBD1	TRBV28	once	TRBJ2-7	TGTGCCAGCAGTTTGTGGACAGGGGCCATCTCCTACGAGCAGTACTTC	CASSLWTGAISYEQYF
-	TRBV27	-	TRBJ2-7	TGTGCCAGCAGCCTGGACAGAAAATACGAGCAGTACTTC	CASSLDRKYEQYF
-	TRBV19	-	TRBJ2-3	TGTGCCAATCAGGGGCCACCCTATAGCACAGATACGCAGTATTTT	CANQGPPYSTDTQYF
-	TRBV20-1	once	TRBJ1-1	TGCAGTGCTGATAACGGGACGGAAGCTTTCTTT	CSADNGTEAFF
-	TRBV28	-	TRBJ1-5	TGTGCCATCTCTTCGAGGGGGCAGCCCCAGCATTTT	CAISSRGQPQHF
-	TRBV7-2	few	TRBJ1-3	TGTGCCAGCAGCTTAGAGGGGACCGGAAACACCATATATTTT	CASSLEGTGNTIYF
-	TRBV7-2	-	TRBJ2-7	TGTGCCAGCAGCTTACGTCAGGCGGCCTACGAGCAGTACTTC	CASSLRQAAYEQYF
-	TRBV5-5	once	TRBJ2-1	TGTGCCAGCAGCTACCCGGGCGGGCTAGAAGAGAATGAGCAGTTCTTC	CASSYPGGLEENEQFF
TRBD1	TRBV2	-	TRBJ1-1	TGTGCCAGCAGTCAGGACAGGGGGTACACTGAAGCTTTCTTT	CASSQDRGYTEAFF
-	TRBV11-1	-	TRBJ2-3	TGTGCCAGCAGCCCCCGGAGTCCAGATACGCAGTATTTT	CASSPRSPDTQYF
-	TRBV27	-	TRBJ2-7	TGTGCCAGCAGTCCGTCAGGCTCCTACGAGCAGTACTTC	CASSPSGSYEQYF
-	TRBV2	-	TRBJ1-5	TGTGCCAGCCGGGAGACGGGCAATCAGCCCCAGCATTTT	CASRETGNQPQHF
TRBD2	TRBV2	-	TRBJ2-5	TGTGCCAGCAGTGAATTGTTAGCGGGACAAGAGACCCAGTACTTC	CASSELLAGQETQYF
-	TRBV19	-	TRBJ2-1	TGTGCCAGTAACATGGGTGGCCCTAGCTCCTACAATGAGCAGTTCTTC	CASNMGGPSSYNEQFF
TRBD2	TRBV11-1	-	TRBJ2-7	TGTGCCAGCAGCGCTCTAGCGGGAGGGCCTTACGAGCAGTACTTC	CASSALAGGPYEQYF
-	TRBV11-2	-	TRBJ1-1	TGTGCCAGCAGCTTACAGCTCGCCACTGAAGCTTTCTTT	CASSLQLATEAFF
-	TRBV7-6	medium-sized	TRBJ1-6	TGTGCCAGCAGCGATCTGGATGGGTATAATTCACCCCTCCACTTT	CASSDLDGYNSPLHF
-	TRBV7-6	-	TRBJ2-7	TGTGCCAGCAGCTTAGACAGCAACTACGAGCAGTACTTC	CASSLDSNYEQYF
TRBD2	TRBV18	-	TRBJ2-7	TGTGCCAGCTCACCGCTAGCGGGAGCTTTCGAGCAGTACTTC	CASSPLAGAFEQYF
-	TRBV5-4	-	TRBJ1-2	TGTGCCAGCAGCTTGGGGGTTAGCTACACCTTC	CASSLGVSYTF